These T cell receptor beta chains were read from a single sample in a study of PD-L1 blockade in urothelial cancer. Using immunoSEQ multiplex PCR, the repertoire was profiled, and TCRdb retains in-frame clones only, with some absent. The profile shows 55,000 to 70,000 clones, more than 65% of them singletons. The sequenced sample was PBMCs, obtained around atezolizumab (anti-PD-L1) treatment. The receptors originated from a man in his sixties or seventies with urothelial cancer. The CDR3 runs from the conserved cysteine through the conserved F or W. A D gene is named only where the DNA matches it firmly. Clone size is not always given. Where it is, it says once, few, many or a class for expanded clones.

D | size | V | CDR3
TRBD2 | NA | TRBV29-1 | CSVQLAGSTDTQYF
NA | NA | TRBV12-5 | CASGFPEGVFTGELFF
NA | NA | TRBV11-3 | CASSLDMGQENTGELFF
TRBD1 | NA | TRBV5-1 | CASSLGQGGDTQYF
TRBD1 | NA | TRBV15 | CATSTRYGAGGGNGYTF
TRBD1 | NA | TRBV2 | CASSAGTGGSSPQHF
TRBD2 | NA | TRBV30 | CAWSEVAGSYNEQFF
NA | once | TRBV28 | CASSPRLEETQYF
TRBD2 | NA | TRBV5-1 | CASSSRVPGLAGPYNEQFF
NA | NA | TRBV5-1 | CASSSSSYEQYF
NA | NA | TRBV6-1 | CAALRAGANVLTF
NA | NA | TRBV6-1 | CASSLQGSDNEQFF
NA | NA | TRBV9 | CASRAGLPGDTQYF
TRBD2 | NA | TRBV30 | CAWGLAGLGSYEQYF
TRBD1 | NA | TRBV30 | CASKLRDRAGDTQYF
TRBD1 | NA | TRBV27 | CASSTGQGQASGANVLTF
NA | few | TRBV6-6 | CASRRGQKNTEAFF
TRBD2 | NA | TRBV9 | CASSLRSGPNTGELFF
NA | once | TRBV27 | CASSSQGLGTQYF
TRBD1 | NA | TRBV5-1 | CASSLSGQGSQPQHF
TRBD2 | few | TRBV2 | CASSEREVSTDTQYF
TRBD2 | NA | TRBV5-4 | CASSSKREGTDTQYF
TRBD2 | NA | TRBV5-1 | CASMMTSGEETQYF
NA | NA | TRBV19 | CATLRTASSYNEQFF
TRBD1 | NA | TRBV29-1 | CSVGQGHAEQYF
NA | once | TRBV30 | CAWTEANEQFF
NA | few | TRBV5-6 | CASSLQPGSRTQYF
NA | NA | TRBV30 | CAWRLDSYNEKLFF
NA | NA | TRBV28 | CASSGDSNTQYF
TRBD2 | once | TRBV28 | CASSIAGTSPYEQYF
TRBD1 | NA | TRBV11-2 | CASSSLGQGPYEQYF
TRBD1 | NA | TRBV9 | CASSVGVRTGRATEAFF
NA | NA | TRBV5-1 | CASSLAGIGELFF
NA | few | TRBV7-2 | CASSLPGGEYEQYF